Following are 2 T cell receptor beta chains from one sample sequenced in a study of T cell changes during pregnancy in multiple sclerosis. TCRdb keeps only in-frame clones here, not all; method: immunoSEQ multiplex PCR. The sample yields about 59,000 clones, around 95% seen once. Sequences were derived from CD4+ T cells from peripheral blood mononuclear cells, sampled before pregnancy. These receptors were taken from a female donor with multiple sclerosis, enrolled in a pregnancy study.

V and J are TRBV5-3 and TRBJ2-5; no clear D gene. TRBV5-3 counts as an open reading frame of uncertain function. Trimming cost V 9 bases and J 4 bases, with 7 bases left between them. The CDR3 loop spans 10 amino acids. The CDR3 reads CANYLETQYF. The CDR3 DNA is TGTGCCAACTATCTAGAGACCCAGTACTTC.

The genes are TRBV27 and TRBJ1-2; D is possibly TRBD1 (6 bases). Trimming removed 5 bases at V and 4 bases at J, with 14 bases between. CDR1 MNHEY and CDR2 SMNVEV come from the germline V gene (reference sequence). The CDR3 covers 14 residues. Here the CDR3 DNA reads TGTGCCAGCAGTCCACCCGGACAGCTCTATGGCTACACCTTC. This translates into CASSPPGQLYGYTF.